These 21 T cell receptor beta chains originate from one sample sequenced in a study of T-cell reconstitution after alpha-beta-depleted transplantation in children. Construction of the TCRbeta library involved unique molecular identifiers. TCRdb recomputed calls from the PCR reads with MiXCR, one row per CDR3 protein. The sample lists roughly 200,000 distinct CDR3 sequences; under 8.5% were seen once. Sequenced here: PBMCs, sampled before TCRalphabeta/CD19-depleted stem cell transplant. These receptors were collected from a boy between 2 and 15 years old with acute lymphoblastic leukemia, due to receive a stem cell transplant.

This clonotype was seen a few times. The chain is built from TRBV5-5 and TRBJ1-6; no clear D gene. Trimming shortened V by 2 bases and J by 10 bases, and 16 bases separated the two germline ends. This CDR3 spans 15 amino acids. Per the germline V gene, CDR1 is SGHKS and CDR2 is YYEKEE (reference sequence). This CDR3 reads CASSFIRAERSPLHF. The CDR3, as DNA: TGTGCCAGCAGCTTCATTCGTGCCGAGAGATCACCCCTCCACTTT.

V and J are TRBV7-2 and TRBJ2-1; 7 bases align to TRBD2. CDR3 length: 15 residues. CDR1 is SGHTA and CDR2 is FQGNSA in the germline V gene. The trim removed 5 bases at V and 6 bases at J, leaving 10 bases unmatched. Here the CDR3 reads CASSANPGGSNEQFF. The CDR3 DNA reads TGTGCCAGCAGCGCTAACCCGGGGGGTTCCAATGAGCAGTTCTTC.

This clonotype was counted many times. The rearrangement uses TRBV20-1 and TRBJ2-5; 9 positions agree with TRBD1. With 3 bases clipped from V and 4 bases from J, the junction kept 9 bases outside the gene matches. The CDR3 spans 15 residues. CDR1 is DFQATT and CDR2 is SNEGSKA in the germline V gene (reference sequence). In DNA, the CDR3 is TGCAGTGCTAGGTGGGACAGGGAAGCAGGAGAGACCCAGTACTTC. Its translation is CSARWDREAGETQYF.

This clonotype was seen only a few times. The chain has TRBV24-1 and TRBJ1-2; D gene uncertain. This CDR3 is 16 amino acids long. Per germline, CDR1 KGHDR and CDR2 SFDVKD. V was trimmed by 1 base and J by 10 bases, leaving 21 bases between them. CDR3 loop: CATSDFRPGGRTTYTF. The DNA for the CDR3 is TGTGCCACCAGTGATTTCCGGCCCGGAGGGAGAACAACCTACACCTTC.

This clonotype was counted at least ten times. V and J are TRBV19 and TRBJ1-1; no definite D call. This CDR3 is built from 15 residues. Trimming pared 1 base from V and 1 base from J, leaving 10 bases between. Germline V gives CDR1 LNHDA, CDR2 SQIVND (reference sequence). The CDR3 region has the DNA TGTGCCAGTAGTATAGTTATTCGGGCGAACACTGAAGCTTTCTTT. Translating gives CASSIVIRANTEAFF.

This clonotype came up a few times. The V gene is TRBV6-1, the J gene TRBJ2-1, with 12 positions matching TRBD2. V dropped 7 bases and J dropped 9; count of bases not matched to a gene: 7. The V gene's germline CDR1 is MNHNS and CDR2 SASEGT. The CDR3 consists of 14 residues. CDR3 protein: CASNGLAGLGEQFF. The CDR3 bases are TGTGCCAGCAATGGACTAGCGGGATTGGGTGAGCAGTTCTTC.

The J gene is TRBJ2-7, the V gene TRBV5-7, with D perhaps being TRBD1 or TRBD2 (5 bases each). TRBV5-7 is sorted into the ORF group, with uncertain function. The CDR3 runs to 16 residues. Trimming stripped 4 bases from V and 3 bases from J, with 20 bases between. Here the CDR3 DNA reads TGTGCCAGCAGCCGGGTGGTCGGGGCGGCGGGCTACGAGCAGTACTTC. This codes for CASSRVVGAAGYEQYF.

This clonotype was seen only a few times. The chain is built from TRBV20-1 and TRBJ2-1; D remains ambiguous. The V gene lost 0 bases and the J gene lost 0 bases, with 15 bases spanning the gap. Looked up from germline, CDR1 is DFQATT and CDR2 is SNEGSKA (reference sequence). The length of the CDR3 is 17 residues. The CDR3 sequence is CSAREPHRSSSYNEQFF. As DNA, the CDR3 is TGCAGTGCTAGAGAGCCTCATCGGTCCAGCTCCTACAATGAGCAGTTCTTC.

The gene calls are TRBV20-1 and TRBJ2-7; TRBD2 matches at 8 bases. Germline V gene data show CDR1 as DFQATT and CDR2 as SNEGSKA (reference sequence). J gave up 6 bases and V 3 bases, and 10 bases lay outside the gene matches. The CDR3 runs 14 residues. In nucleotides, the CDR3 is TGCAGTGCTAGTACTAGCGGAATTTCAGGCGAGCAGTACTTC. This codes for CSASTSGISGEQYF.

Turning to this clonotype: This may stem from a read error, because a much larger clone lies one nucleotide away. This sequence joins TRBV5-6 and TRBJ2-2; 9 bases match TRBD1. Germline CDR1 reads SGHDT; CDR2 reads YYEEEE. The CDR3 extends over 16 amino acids. CDR3 coding DNA: TGTGCCAGCAGCCTGACAGGGGGACCGGACACCGGGGAGGTGTTTTTT. Its translation is CASSLTGGPDTGEVFF.

The CDR3 loop reads CASSPIAGYTDTQYF. The CDR3 bases are TGTGCCAGCTCACCAATAGCGGGTTACACAGATACGCAGTATTTT. This chain uses TRBV18 with TRBJ2-3; TRBD2 aligns across 7 bases. J lost 2 bases, V lost 2 bases, and 4 bases had no gene match. Germline-derived CDR1 and CDR2 are KGHSH and LQKENI. The length of the CDR3 is 15 residues.

CDR3 coding DNA: TGTGCCAGCAGCTCTACCGGGACAGGGTTTGACGACAAGGAGACCCAGTACTTC. Its protein is CASSSTGTGFDDKETQYF. The J gene is TRBJ2-5, the V gene TRBV11-1, with 9 bases identical to TRBD1. J gave up 5 bases and V 4 bases, and 17 bases lay outside the gene matches. The CDR3 contains 18 residues. Germline CDR1 reads SGHAT; CDR2 reads FQDESV (reference sequence). The whole variable domain, filled in from reference TRBV11-1 and TRBJ2-5, reads EAEVAQSPRYKITEKSQAVAFWCDPISGHATLYWYRQILGQGPELLVQFQDESVVDDSQLPKDRFSAERLKGVDSTLKIQPAELGDSAMYLCASSSTGTGFDDKETQYFGPGTRLLVL.

This clonotype was counted ten times or more. The chain combines TRBV7-2 with TRBJ1-6; unclear D gene. The CDR3 runs 15 residues. CDR1 and CDR2 from the germline V gene are SGHTA and FQGNSA. V lost 4 bases, J lost 4 bases, and 11 bases lay in between. The CDR3 bases are TGTGCCAGCAGCTCGCCCGACGGTTATAATTCACCCCTCCACTTT. Protein product: CASSSPDGYNSPLHF. Supplemented by reference TRBV7-2 and TRBJ1-6, the full variable domain reads GAGVSQSPSNKVTEKGKDVELRCDPISGHTALYWYRQSLGQGLEFLIYFQGNSAPDKSGLPSDRFSAERTGGSVSTLTIQRTQQEDSAVYLCASSSPDGYNSPLHFGNGTRLTVT.

This clonotype was recorded many times. The chain uses TRBV3-1 and TRBJ2-7; either TRBD1 or TRBD2 may supply D (7 bases each). V was trimmed by 4 bases and J by 5 bases, leaving 15 bases between them. Per germline, CDR1 LGHDT and CDR2 YNNKEL (reference sequence). The CDR3 is 14 amino acids. The CDR3 protein is CASSPTGRGHEQYF. The CDR3 nucleotides read TGTGCCAGCAGCCCCACGGGGAGGGGGCACGAGCAGTACTTC.

This clonotype showed up many times. V usage is TRBV6-5 and J usage is TRBJ1-5, with 9 bases fitting TRBD1. Germline V gene data show CDR1 as MNHEY and CDR2 as SVGAGI. This CDR3 comprises 16 residues. After removal of 4 bases from V and 9 bases from J, the junction contained 13 bases not matched to a gene. CDR3 sequence: CASSFRQGVLVGPQHF. In DNA, the CDR3 is TGTGCCAGCAGTTTCCGACAGGGGGTCCTTGTAGGGCCCCAGCATTTT.

This clonotype was recorded many times. This sequence joins TRBV2 and TRBJ2-2, with 8 positions matching TRBD1. CDR1 and CDR2 from the germline V gene are SNHLY and FYNNEI. J lost 1 base, V lost 5 bases, and 3 bases had no gene match. The CDR3 consists of 15 residues. CDR3 nucleotides: TGTGCCAGCAGTTTTGGACAGGGGAACACCGGGGAGCTGTTTTTT. Protein: CASSFGQGNTGELFF.

This clonotype was observed a few times. CDR3 nucleotides: TGTGCCAGCAGTTTGAGCGGGAGGGCCGCGTTCTTC. Encoded protein: CASSLSGRAAFF. The chain has TRBV12-3 or TRBV12-4 and TRBJ2-1, with 10 bases aligning to TRBD2. The J segment lost 15 bases and the V segment lost 3 bases, leaving 5 bases of the junction unmatched. CDR3 length: 12 amino acids.

There are many counts of this clonotype. The chain links TRBV5-6 to TRBJ2-1; possibly TRBD2 for D (7 bases). CDR1 and CDR2 (germline): SGHDT, YYEEEE. V was cut by 0 bases and J by 7 bases, with 14 bases left in between. CDR3 length equals 15 residues. In nucleotides, the CDR3 is TGTGCCAGCAGCTTGGGTCGGGGGGCAGCAAATGAGCAGTTCTTC. It translates to CASSLGRGAANEQFF. Full variable domain (missing parts from reference TRBV5-6 and TRBJ2-1): DAGVTQSPTHLIKTRGQQVTLRCSPKSGHDTVSWYQQALGQGPQFIFQYYEEEERQRGNFPDRFSGHQFPNYSSELNVNALLLGDSALYLCASSLGRGAANEQFFGPGTRLTVL.

This clonotype was seen ten or more times. The chain uses TRBV27 and TRBJ2-7; D gene unclear. The CDR3 runs to 14 residues. V was trimmed by 2 bases and J by 5 bases, leaving 13 bases between them. Germline CDR1 is MNHEY and CDR2 is SMNVEV (reference sequence). The DNA of the CDR3 is TGTGCCAGCAGTTTAGCGCTGGGCAGCCACGAGCAGTACTTC. Its protein product is CASSLALGSHEQYF.

Ten or more counts support this clonotype. This chain joins TRBV28 and TRBJ2-1; 9 positions agree with TRBD2. Germline-derived CDR1 and CDR2 are MDHEN and SYDVKM. The CDR3 consists of 16 residues. Unmatched junction bases numbered 7, after V lost 4 bases and J lost 3 bases. CDR3 DNA: TGTGCCAGCAGTTCCAAAGCGGGGGGAGTCTACAATGAGCAGTTCTTC. This sequence encodes CASSSKAGGVYNEQFF.

This clonotype turned up a few times. This rearrangement joins TRBV11-2 to TRBJ2-7; 12 positions match TRBD2. The V gene end was trimmed by 0 bases and the J gene end by 4 bases; junction bases not matched to a gene: 19. In germline, CDR1 is SGHAT, CDR2 FQNNGV. This CDR3 region has 21 residues. CDR3 sequence (DNA): TGTGCCAGCAGCTTAGAAGGAGGCGGGTCTGTGGCCCTAGCGGGAGGGTACGAGCAGTACTTC. Translated, it gives CASSLEGGGSVALAGGYEQYF.